Listed here is a single T cell receptor (beta chain). Antigen specificity is unknown. Treatment given: oral pan-JAK inhibitor, 5-10 mg twice daily. The investigators collected lesional scalp punch biopsies and peripheral blood from alopecia areata patients. PBMCs served as the source from which CD4+ and CD8+ T cells were sorted. Germline V CDR1 and CDR2: SGHTA, FQGNSA. Trimming took 5 bases from V and 9 from J, leaving 19 bases between them. CDR3 length equals 14 residues. Sequencing used cDNA as its template, made by extracting RNA and reverse transcribing it. Some clones are missing from TCRdb's copy, which holds only in-frame ones; the method was immunoSEQ multiplex PCR. The sample includes about 210,000 clones, 64% of them seen just once. This entry comes from a study of CD8+ T cells in alopecia areata. Study overall: Oral tofacitinib (5 to 10 mg twice daily) was administered to treated patients.

Study-wide findings and caveats: How baseline CD8+ expansion relates to response remains uncertain (there was one nonresponder).

This sample comprised CD4+ T cells sorted from blood, obtained at week 4, from a patient treated with tofacitinib. The chain is built from TRBV7-2 and TRBJ1-2; D call uncertain. This clonotype originated in a human donor with alopecia areata. The CDR3: CASSTSGSRRSYTF. CDR3 in DNA: TGTGCCAGCAGCACCTCCGGGTCTCGACGGAGCTACACCTTC.